The 21 T cell receptor beta chains presented below share a single source sample, sequenced in a study of blood T cell repertoires in COVID-19. Sequencing used immunoSEQ multiplex PCR; TCRdb keeps in-frame clones, though not all of them. The sample shows roughly 100,000 clones, less than 90% of them seen only once. Source material: peripheral blood. The receptors stem from a man between 50 and 59 years old with acute or convalescent COVID-19.

This chain connects TRBV28 to TRBJ1-6, with TRBD1 matching 10 bases. Per germline, CDR1 MDHEN and CDR2 SYDVKM. With 6 bases clipped from V and 8 bases from J, the junction kept 7 bases outside the gene matches. The CDR3 consists of 15 residues. The CDR3 DNA reads TGTGCCAGCAGCCCTCCGGGACAGGGGTATTCACCCCTCCACTTT. Its protein is CASSPPGQGYSPLHF.

This chain links TRBV5-6 with TRBJ2-6; 8 bases fit TRBD2. This CDR3 comprises 17 residues. The ends lost 4 bases at V and 0 bases at J; junction bases unmatched: 6. Germline V gives CDR1 SGHDT, CDR2 YYEEEE. As DNA, the CDR3 is TGTGCCAGCAGCGTAACGGGAGGGAACTCTGGGGCCAACGTCCTGACTTTC. Translating it yields CASSVTGGNSGANVLTF.

The DNA for the CDR3 is TGTGCCAGTAGTATAGGAGTACAGGGGGCAGGGGAGGAGACCCAGTACTTC. Translated: CASSIGVQGAGEETQYF. The chain has TRBV19 and TRBJ2-5, with TRBD1 identical over 9 bases. Germline V gene data show CDR1 as LNHDA and CDR2 as SQIVND (reference sequence). V dropped 1 base and J dropped 5; count of bases not matched to a gene: 11. The CDR3 consists of 17 residues.

The chain combines TRBV5-1 with TRBJ2-7, with D perhaps matching TRBD2 (5 bases). CDR3 length equals 13 residues. V lost 5 bases and J 1 base, leaving 10 bases between the germline ends. The germline gives CDR1 SGHRS, CDR2 YFSETQ. DNA for the CDR3: TGCGCCAGCAGATTGAGCGGTTCCTACGAGCAGTACTTC. Translation gives CASRLSGSYEQYF. Full variable domain (remainder filled in from reference TRBV5-1 and TRBJ2-7): KAGVTQTPRYLIKTRGQQVTLSCSPISGHRSVSWYQQTPGQGLQFLFEYFSETQRNKGNFPGRFSGRQFSNSRSEMNVSTLELGDSALYLCASRLSGSYEQYFGPGTRLTVT.

This clone turned up a few times. The chain combines TRBV5-8 with TRBJ2-1; D not resolved. Per the germline V gene, CDR1 is SGHTS and CDR2 is YDEGEE. The CDR3 contains 15 residues. V was clipped by 4 bases and J by 10 bases, with 21 bases between them. Here the CDR3 DNA reads TGTGCCAGCAGCCCTGAGGTTCGCTCCATCCGGGAGCAGTTCTTC. As protein: CASSPEVRSIREQFF.

This chain uses TRBV6-5 with TRBJ1-1, with a tentative D call TRBD1 (5 bases). Trimming removed 6 bases from V and 4 bases from J, with 15 bases in between. Germline V gives CDR1 MNHEY, CDR2 SVGAGI. The CDR3 sequence is 14 residues long. The CDR3 DNA reads TGTGCCAGCAGGGAGGCTTGGGGGGGCACTGAAGCTTTCTTT. It translates to CASREAWGGTEAFF.

The chain couples TRBV19 to TRBJ1-2, with no clear D. The CDR3 runs to 13 residues. Germline lookup yields CDR1 LNHDA and CDR2 SQIVND (reference sequence). The V gene lost 5 bases and the J gene lost 0 bases, with 7 bases spanning the gap. The CDR3 DNA reads TGTGCCAGTAGTTCAACAGCTAACTATGGCTACACCTTC. Translation gives CASSSTANYGYTF.

The V and J genes are TRBV18 and TRBJ2-5; 10 nucleotides line up with TRBD2. This CDR3 contains 15 residues. V was pared by 5 bases and J by 5 bases, with 8 bases of the junction left unmatched. Germline V gene data show CDR1 as KGHSH and CDR2 as LQKENI. The CDR3 coding sequence is TGTGCCAGCTCAAGGCTAGCGGGAGTTGTGGAGACCCAGTACTTC. This gives the protein CASSRLAGVVETQYF.

The chain couples TRBV3-1 (or the pseudogene TRBV3-2) to TRBJ2-3; 8 bases match TRBD2. CDR1 is LGHDT and CDR2 is YNNKEL in the germline V gene (reference sequence). Losses at the gene ends were 5 bases for V and 0 bases for J; bases not matched to a gene: 4. The CDR3 sequence is 15 residues long. The CDR3 protein is CASSKRGGSTDTQYF. In DNA, the CDR3 is TGTGCCAGCAGCAAGCGCGGGGGGAGCACAGATACGCAGTATTTT.

The chain links TRBV10-3 to TRBJ2-7; TRBD1 agrees at 7 bases. The V gene end was trimmed by 2 bases and the J gene end by 3 bases; junction bases not matched to a gene: 4. This CDR3 spans 14 amino acids. Germline V CDR1 and CDR2: ENHRY, SYGVKD. The CDR3 DNA reads as TGTGCCATCAGTGAGACGGGGACAGTCTACGAGCAGTACTTC. As protein: CAISETGTVYEQYF.

V gene TRBV20-1 combines with J gene TRBJ2-3; TRBD2 matches at 7 bases. This CDR3 has 14 amino acids. Per the germline V gene, CDR1 is DFQATT and CDR2 is SNEGSKA (reference sequence). J lost 0 bases, V lost 3 bases, and 3 bases had no gene match. The CDR3 nucleotides read TGCAGTGCTAGTAGACTAGCCAGCACAGATACGCAGTATTTT. Residues: CSASRLASTDTQYF.

The chain carries TRBV10-2 and TRBJ2-1, with 13 bases lining up with TRBD2. The CDR3 extends over 17 amino acids. The ends lost 7 bases at V and 0 bases at J; junction bases unmatched: 6. Germline values: CDR1 WSHSY, CDR2 SAAADI. The chain's CDR3 is CASTGTSGTSSYNEQFF. CDR3 sequence (DNA): TGCGCCAGCACCGGGACTAGCGGGACGAGCTCCTACAATGAGCAGTTCTTC.

CDR3 bases: TGTGCCAGTAGTAACCGGGACAGTATCACAGATACGCAGTATTTT. This codes for CASSNRDSITDTQYF. V is TRBV19 and J is TRBJ2-3; TRBD1 agrees at 7 bases. V was clipped by 4 bases and J by 2 bases; unmatched bases: 6. Germline lookup yields CDR1 LNHDA and CDR2 SQIVND (reference sequence). The CDR3 contains 15 residues.

DNA for the CDR3: TGTGCCAGCAGTTCCGCCGGGACAGGGGGTGTCCATGAGCAGTTCTTC. Protein product: CASSSAGTGGVHEQFF. The chain recombines TRBV27 with TRBJ2-1; 11 bases align to TRBD1. The CDR3 has 16 residues. The trim removed 4 bases at V and 8 bases at J, leaving 10 bases unmatched. Germline loops: CDR1 MNHEY, CDR2 SMNVEV (reference sequence).

This clone was counted many times. The J gene is TRBJ1-6, the V gene TRBV9; tentative D call: TRBD1 (6 bases). Germline CDR1 SGDLS, CDR2 YYNGEE. The germline V and J ends were trimmed by 0 bases and 10 bases, with 11 bases remaining between them. The CDR3 covers 14 residues. CDR3 loop: CASSVGAGESPLHF. In nucleotides, the CDR3 is TGTGCCAGCAGCGTAGGGGCAGGGGAATCACCCCTCCACTTT.

DNA of the CDR3: TGTGCCAGTAGTATAGGGACTACAATAAGTTCTGAGCAGTTCTTC. It codes for CASSIGTTISSEQFF. The V call is TRBV19, the J call TRBJ2-1; D possibly corresponds to TRBD2 (6 bases). The V end lost 1 base, the J end lost 9 bases, and 16 bases lay between the germline ends. CDR3 length equals 15 residues. The germline CDR1 and CDR2 sequences are LNHDA and SQIVND (reference sequence).

The chain uses TRBV6-1 and TRBJ2-1, with TRBD2 matching over 9 bases. The V and J ends lost 1 base and 4 bases, in that order; junction bases with no gene match: 14. CDR3 length: 19 amino acids. The V gene's germline CDR1 is MNHNS and CDR2 SASEGT. The CDR3 spells CASSEEEAVLAGGYNEQFF. CDR3 sequence (DNA): TGTGCCAGCAGTGAAGAAGAGGCCGTTCTGGCGGGGGGGTACAATGAGCAGTTCTTC.

The chain links TRBV24-1 to TRBJ2-1; maybe TRBD1 (6 bases). From germline, CDR1 is KGHDR and CDR2 SFDVKD. Trimming removed 4 bases at V and 8 bases at J, with 20 bases between. The CDR3 spans 16 residues. In DNA form, the CDR3 reads TGTGCCACCAGTGACCCCGGGGCAGGGGTTTTAGATGAGCAGTTCTTC. Protein: CATSDPGAGVLDEQFF.

V usage is TRBV2 and J usage is TRBJ2-7, with 7 nucleotides matching TRBD1. Germline-derived CDR1 and CDR2 are SNHLY and FYNNEI. The CDR3 has 11 residues. V lost 6 bases and J lost 4; bases outside the gene matches: 0. The CDR3 nucleotides are TGTGCCAGCAGGACAGGGTACGAGCAGTACTTC. It yields the protein CASRTGYEQYF. The full variable domain, in which reference TRBV2 and TRBJ2-7 provide the parts outside the CDR3, is EPEVTQTPSHQVTQMGQEVILRCVPISNHLYFYWYRQILGQKVEFLVSFYNNEISEKSEIFDDQFSVERPDGSNFTLKIRSTKLEDSAMYFCASRTGYEQYFGPGTRLTVT.

This clone is a singleton in its sample. V is TRBV10-3 and J is TRBJ1-5, with TRBD1 identical over 10 bases. The CDR3 loop spans 14 amino acids. The germline V gene encodes CDR1 ENHRY and CDR2 SYGVKD. Unmatched junction bases numbered 2, after V lost 9 bases and J lost 0 bases. The CDR3 protein is CAIGTGVSNQPQHF. The CDR3 region has the DNA TGTGCCATAGGGACAGGGGTTAGCAATCAGCCCCAGCATTTT.

V is TRBV9 and J is TRBJ2-1, with 13 bases identical to TRBD2. The CDR3 covers 16 residues. Unmatched junction bases numbered 5, after V lost 4 bases and J lost 4 bases. In germline, CDR1 is SGDLS, CDR2 YYNGEE. Here the CDR3 DNA reads TGTGCCAGCAGCCTTACTAGCGGGGGGGCATACAATGAGCAGTTCTTC. Translated, it gives CASSLTSGGAYNEQFF.